Detailed here is one TCR beta chain. The data originate from a study of T-cell reconstitution after alpha-beta-depleted transplantation in children. The length of the CDR3 is 15 residues. Germline CDR1 is DFQATT and CDR2 is SNEGSKA (reference sequence). V lost 6 bases, J lost 0 bases, and 7 bases stayed unmatched. A library of TCRbeta sequences, prepared with unique molecular identifiers, was generated. TCRdb itself ran the PCR reads through MiXCR, one entry per CDR3 protein. This sample yields hundreds of thousands of distinct CDR3 sequences, of which roughly 15% are seen a single time; approximately 1% belongs to the top ten.

This receptor was obtained from a human donor who donated a stem cell graft to a child with acute myeloid leukemia. The rearrangement joins TRBV20-1 to TRBJ1-5; TRBD1 aligns across 8 bases. The specimen was PBMCs from the stem cell graft donor, collected from the stem cell graft. Here the CDR3 reads CSATTGALSNQPQHF. The CDR3 DNA reads TGCAGTGCCACGACAGGGGCCCTTAGCAATCAGCCCCAGCATTTT.